This is a list of T cell receptor beta chains from one sample in a study of Ad26.COV2.S vaccination and SARS-CoV-2 variants. Clones were read by immunoSEQ multiplex PCR, and TCRdb kept only the in-frame ones, dropping some. This sample has hundreds of thousands of clones, with approximately 92% found just once. Sequences were derived from peripheral blood, sampled in a trial of Ad26.COV2.S vaccine versus placebo. These receptors all come from a person aged 18-65 years who received the Ad26.COV2.S COVID-19 vaccine or a placebo. CDR3s include the opening cysteine and the closing phenylalanine or tryptophan. A D gene is named only where the DNA matches it firmly. Size tells how often a clone was seen (once, few, many) or the class of an expanded clone, and some rows leave it out.

v_gene,j_gene,d_gene,abundance,CDR3nt,CDR3aa
TRBV10-3,TRBJ1-1,TRBD1,-,TGTGCCATCAGTGGCTATGACAGGGCTGTGAACACTGAAGCTTTCTTT,CAISGYDRAVNTEAFF
TRBV7-7,TRBJ2-5,-,-,TGTGCCAGCAGCTTAGCGATCGGCAGGGGTTCGGGAGAGACCCAGTACTTC,CASSLAIGRGSGETQYF
TRBV27,TRBJ2-2,-,-,TGTGCCAGCAGTTTATCTTGGCCGAACACCGGGGAGCTGTTTTTT,CASSLSWPNTGELFF
TRBV7-6,TRBJ2-6,-,once,TGTGCCAGCAGCCAGAGGGGCTCTGGGGCCAACGTCCTGACTTTC,CASSQRGSGANVLTF
TRBV6-6,TRBJ1-5,TRBD1,-,TGTGCCAGCAGCGAAACGACAGGGTATAGCAATCAGCCCCAGCATTTT,CASSETTGYSNQPQHF
TRBV15,TRBJ1-2,-,-,TGTGCCACCAGGGTCCTAGGGGTCGCGACCCGGACAGAACTTTATGGCTACACCTTC,CATRVLGVATRTELYGYTF
TRBV5-4,TRBJ1-4,-,-,TGTGCCAGCAGCTCTGCGACGTCAACTAATGAAAAACTGTTTTTT,CASSSATSTNEKLFF
TRBV18,TRBJ1-5,-,-,TGTGCCAGTACAGGCTTTAGCAATCAGCCCCAGCATTTT,CASTGFSNQPQHF
TRBV9,TRBJ2-1,TRBD2,-,TGTGCCAGCAGCCAATCCCCCCACGGAAGGACTAGCGGGAGGGGAGAGCAGTTCTTC,CASSQSPHGRTSGRGEQFF
TRBV10-2,TRBJ1-2,-,-,TGCGCCAGCAGTGAGGAAAGGAACTATGGCTACACCTTC,CASSEERNYGYTF
TRBV28,TRBJ1-4,-,-,TGTGCCAGCACCTACGGGACGGTTAATGAAAAACTGTTTTTT,CASTYGTVNEKLFF
TRBV7-9,TRBJ1-1,-,-,TGTGCCAGCAGCGCAGGGTACCAAGCTTTCTTT,CASSAGYQAFF
TRBV6-6,TRBJ2-2,-,-,TGTGCCAGCAGTCTTCACACCGGGGAGCTGTTTTTT,CASSLHTGELFF
TRBV6-5,TRBJ1-5,-,-,TGTGCCAGCAGTAACTTGATAGCCTATAGCAATCAGCCCCAGCATTTT,CASSNLIAYSNQPQHF
TRBV18,TRBJ1-5,TRBD1,-,TGTGCCAGCTCACCAACGGACAGGAACAATCAGCCCCAGCATTTT,CASSPTDRNNQPQHF
TRBV6-2/TRBV6-3,TRBJ2-1,-,-,TGTGCCAGCAGTTACCATCATGACCAGAGCTCCTACAATGAGCAGTTCTTC,CASSYHHDQSSYNEQFF
TRBV18,TRBJ2-1,TRBD2,-,TGTGCCAGCTCACCACGAGGGCTAGCGGGGGGCTCCTACAATGAGCAGTTCTTC,CASSPRGLAGGSYNEQFF
TRBV12-3/TRBV12-4,TRBJ2-1,-,-,TGTGCCAGCAGTTTAGGTCCTAACAGTGAGCAGTTCTTC,CASSLGPNSEQFF
TRBV4-2,TRBJ2-2,-,-,TGTGCCAGCAGCCAAGCGGGACTCAACACCGGGGAGCTGTTTTTT,CASSQAGLNTGELFF
TRBV18,TRBJ2-7,TRBD1,-,TGTGCCAGCTCACCACAGTTTGGGGACAGGGTTGTGGGGGAGCAGTACTTC,CASSPQFGDRVVGEQYF
TRBV4-2,TRBJ2-3,TRBD2,-,TGTGCCAGCAGCCATGAAGCGGGGGGGTTGACAGATACGCAGTATTTT,CASSHEAGGLTDTQYF
TRBV6-2/TRBV6-3,TRBJ2-7,TRBD1,-,TGTGCCAGCAGTTACTCGAGGCGACAGGGGGTCTACGAGCAGTACTTC,CASSYSRRQGVYEQYF
TRBV5-5,TRBJ1-6,TRBD1,-,TGTGCCAGCAGCGGGAGACAGGGGGCGAATTCACCCCTCCACTTT,CASSGRQGANSPLHF
TRBV9,TRBJ1-5,-,-,TGTGCCAGCAGCCGGCCAGGGGAATATAGCAATCAGCCCCAGCATTTT,CASSRPGEYSNQPQHF
TRBV18,TRBJ2-1,TRBD2,-,TGTGCCAGCTTCCAACAGCGGGAGTACGAGCAGTTCTTC,CASFQQREYEQFF
TRBV3-1/TRBV3-2,TRBJ1-2,-,-,TGTGCCAGCAGCCGCACGGACAGCTATGGCTACACCTTC,CASSRTDSYGYTF
TRBV28,TRBJ1-1,-,-,TGTGCCAGCAGTCGGGTGAGTGAAGCTTTCTTT,CASSRVSEAFF
TRBV10-2,TRBJ1-1,TRBD1,-,TGCGCCAGCAGCGGGACAGACTTTACAGCTTTCTTT,CASSGTDFTAFF
TRBV9,TRBJ1-2,-,-,TGTGCCAGCAGCGCTATCCAGGGGAACTATGGCTACACCTTC,CASSAIQGNYGYTF
TRBV2,TRBJ2-3,-,-,TGTGCCAGCAGTCGCGGGGCGGGGCCAAGTGTAGATACGCAGTATTTT,CASSRGAGPSVDTQYF
TRBV7-3,TRBJ2-3,-,-,TGTGCCAGCAGCCCCATCCACACAGATACGCAGTATTTT,CASSPIHTDTQYF
TRBV7-9,TRBJ1-6,-,-,TGTGCCAGCAGACGAGGCGGGGTACGAAATAATTCACCCCTCCACTTT,CASRRGGVRNNSPLHF
TRBV12-3/TRBV12-4,TRBJ2-7,TRBD1,-,TGTGCCAGCAGACACGACAGGGGCGAGCAGTACTTC,CASRHDRGEQYF
TRBV4-3,TRBJ2-3,-,-,TGCGCCAGCAGCCTGGACTTCTCGACAGATACGCAGTATTTT,CASSLDFSTDTQYF
TRBV5-8,TRBJ1-1,TRBD1,-,TGTGCCAGCCCGGGGACAGTGGGAGAAGCTTTCTTT,CASPGTVGEAFF
TRBV7-2,TRBJ2-1,TRBD2,-,TGTGCCAGCAGCTTAGTAGGGACTAGCGGACACAATGAGCAGTTCTTC,CASSLVGTSGHNEQFF
TRBV7-9,TRBJ1-2,-,-,TGTGCCAGCAGCTCCATCACAGAAGTCTACACCTTC,CASSSITEVYTF
TRBV5-1,TRBJ2-2,-,-,TGCGCCAGCAGATGGGGTGGGTCCGGGGAGCTGTTTTTT,CASRWGGSGELFF
TRBV19,TRBJ1-4,-,-,TGTGCCAGTAGTTTGTACGGGCAAACTAATGAAAAACTGTTTTTT,CASSLYGQTNEKLFF
TRBV13,TRBJ1-2,-,-,TGTGCCAGCAGCTTAGTGGGCTGGGGGAGGGACAACTATGGCTACACCTTC,CASSLVGWGRDNYGYTF
TRBV7-9,TRBJ1-2,-,-,TGTGCCAGCAGCTTAGTGACAGAAGATAACTATGGCTACACCTTC,CASSLVTEDNYGYTF
TRBV13,TRBJ2-4,-,-,TGTGCCAGCAGCCTCCGGGAGCTAGCCAAAAACATTCAGTACTTC,CASSLRELAKNIQYF
TRBV18,TRBJ1-2,-,-,TGTGCCAGCTCACCGGGGGAAGGCTATGGCTACACCTTC,CASSPGEGYGYTF
TRBV4-1,TRBJ1-1,-,-,TGCGCCAGCAGCCCGAGTGGGACGTTGAACACTGAAGCTTTCTTT,CASSPSGTLNTEAFF
TRBV4-1,TRBJ1-2,TRBD1,-,TGCGCCAGCAGCCCTCAAAACCGACAGGGGGCGGTCGGCTACACCTTC,CASSPQNRQGAVGYTF
TRBV6-5,TRBJ1-5,TRBD1,-,TGTGCCAGCAGCACACAGGGGAATCAGCCCCAGCATTTT,CASSTQGNQPQHF
TRBV4-1,TRBJ1-1,-,-,TGCGCCAGCAGCCGCCAACCCCGGGGAGTAGCTGAAGCTTTCTTT,CASSRQPRGVAEAFF
TRBV9,TRBJ1-1,TRBD1,-,TGTGCCAGCAGCAGACGACAGGGGGCGGAGGCTTTCTTT,CASSRRQGAEAFF
TRBV18,TRBJ1-1,TRBD1,once,TGTGCCAGCTCACCCCCCGCGGGACAGGGAGGTGAAGCTTTCTTT,CASSPPAGQGGEAFF
TRBV15,TRBJ2-2,TRBD1,once,TGTGCCACCAGAGCGGACAGGGGGCTCACCGGGGAGCTGTTTTTT,CATRADRGLTGELFF
TRBV5-1,TRBJ2-3,-,-,TGCGCCAGCAGCTTGGCCGCTCACGATACGCAGTATTTT,CASSLAAHDTQYF
TRBV20-1,TRBJ2-3,-,-,TGCAGTGCTAGTAGCAGCAGGGGAGATACGCAGTATTTT,CSASSSRGDTQYF
TRBV5-4,TRBJ2-3,-,-,TGTGCCAGCAGCCAGTACACTATGGGAACAGATACGCAGTATTTT,CASSQYTMGTDTQYF